This T cell receptor (beta chain) was sequenced for a study of CD8+ T cells in alopecia areata. The wider study: Those treated were given oral tofacitinib at 5 to 10 mg twice daily.

The treatment was: oral pan-JAK inhibitor, 5-10 mg twice daily. Points from the study as a whole: For patients receiving tofacitinib, scalp clonality and expanded CD8+ clones among the top 100 significantly decreased. Lesional scalp exceeded normal scalp in clonality, especially in alopecia totalis/universalis. A large proportion of expanded lesional clones were detected persisting in scalp and blood during tofacitinib.

As to this clone: Its antigen is unidentified.

Germline loops: CDR1 SGHVS, CDR2 FQNEAQ. This CDR3 contains 15 residues. J gave up 2 bases and V 0 bases, and 2 bases lay outside the gene matches. As the sequencing template, cDNA was produced by extracting RNA and reverse transcribing it. Profiled with immunoSEQ multiplex PCR; TCRdb holds only in-frame clones, not every one. The sample has 180,000 or so clones; more than 45% are singletons. This sequence joins TRBV7-8 and TRBJ2-3, with 7 bases that match TRBD2. The sequence derives from a human donor with alopecia areata. The sample here was CD4+ T cells sorted from blood, taken at week 24, from a patient treated with tofacitinib. The CDR3 DNA is TGTGCCAGCAGCTTAGCGGGAGGGCCCACAGATACGCAGTATTTT. This encodes CASSLAGGPTDTQYF.